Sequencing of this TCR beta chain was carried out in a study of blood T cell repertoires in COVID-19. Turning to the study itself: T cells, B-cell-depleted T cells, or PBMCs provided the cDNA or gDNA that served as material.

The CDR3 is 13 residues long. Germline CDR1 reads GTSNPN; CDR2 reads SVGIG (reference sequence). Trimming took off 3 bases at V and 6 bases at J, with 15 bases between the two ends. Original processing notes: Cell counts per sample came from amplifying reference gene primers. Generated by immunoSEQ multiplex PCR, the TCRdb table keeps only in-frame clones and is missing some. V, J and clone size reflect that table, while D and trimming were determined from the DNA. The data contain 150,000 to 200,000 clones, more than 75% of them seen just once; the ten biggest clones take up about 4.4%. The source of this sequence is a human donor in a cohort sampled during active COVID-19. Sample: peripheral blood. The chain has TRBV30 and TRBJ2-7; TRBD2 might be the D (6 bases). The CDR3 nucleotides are TGTGCCTGGAGCCGGGCCCAGGGACTCGAGCAGTACTTC. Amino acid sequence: CAWSRAQGLEQYF.